A selection of T cell receptor beta chains follows, all from one sample in a study of blood T cell repertoires in COVID-19. TCRdb keeps only in-frame clones here, not all; method: immunoSEQ multiplex PCR. Altogether about 260,000 clones are present, roughly 86% being singletons, with the ten largest covering 2.3%. The specimen sequenced was peripheral blood. The receptors were sampled from a woman aged 50 to 60 with acute or convalescent COVID-19. CDR3s include the opening cysteine and the closing phenylalanine or tryptophan. The D gene is left open where the match is weak. Clone sizes are given selectively: once, few, many, or a class where the clone is expanded.

D gene | CDR3 length | clone size | J gene | V gene | CDR3 DNA | CDR3 protein
TRBD1 | 17 | - | TRBJ2-2 | TRBV5-4 | TGTGCCAGCAGCTTGGATACGAGGACAGGGGCCACCGGGGAGCTGTTTTTT | CASSLDTRTGATGELFF
- | 16 | once | TRBJ1-1 | TRBV18 | TGTGCCAGCTCACCACAATCACCGGGACAGAACACTGAAGCTTTCTTT | CASSPQSPGQNTEAFF
- | 13 | - | TRBJ2-1 | TRBV5-1 | TGCGCCAGCAGCTTGGATCAGTACAATGAGCAGTTCTTC | CASSLDQYNEQFF
- | 15 | - | TRBJ1-5 | TRBV27 | TGTGCCAGCAGGAGGACAGACTATAGCAATCAGCCCCAGCATTTT | CASRRTDYSNQPQHF
TRBD2 | 14 | - | TRBJ2-2 | TRBV6-2/TRBV6-3 | TGTGCCAGCAGTTACACTAGCGACACCGGGGAGCTGTTTTTT | CASSYTSDTGELFF
- | 13 | - | TRBJ1-3 | TRBV5-1 | TGCGCCAGCAGCGAGGGCCTTGGAAACACCATATATTTT | CASSEGLGNTIYF
TRBD2 | 15 | - | TRBJ2-1 | TRBV9 | TGTGCCAGCAGCGTAACTAGCGGGAGTTACAATGAGCAGTTCTTC | CASSVTSGSYNEQFF
- | 13 | few | TRBJ1-1 | TRBV25-1 | TGTGCCAGCAGGGACAGTTGGAGGCCTGAAGCTTTCTTT | CASRDSWRPEAFF
TRBD1 | 16 | - | TRBJ2-3 | TRBV27 | TGTGCCAGCAGCTCCTCCGGGACAGGTAGCACAGATACGCAGTATTTT | CASSSSGTGSTDTQYF
- | 13 | - | TRBJ1-2 | TRBV7-2 | TGTGCCAGCAGCTTTTTCGGGGACTATGGCTACACCTTC | CASSFFGDYGYTF
TRBD2 | 14 | - | TRBJ2-1 | TRBV19 | TGTGCCAGTACCTTTACTAGCGGGACCAATGAGCAGTTCTTC | CASTFTSGTNEQFF
- | 15 | - | TRBJ1-1 | TRBV18 | TGTGCCAGCTCACTAATGGGGGGGCGCGGTACTGAAGCTTTCTTT | CASSLMGGRGTEAFF
TRBD2 | 14 | - | TRBJ2-1 | TRBV7-2 | TGTGCCAGCCGACTAGCGGGAGGGGGGGATGAGCAGTTCTTC | CASRLAGGGDEQFF
TRBD1 | 14 | - | TRBJ1-2 | TRBV28 | TGTGCCAGCAGTCCCGGACAGGCCGGGGGTGGCTACACCTTC | CASSPGQAGGGYTF
- | 16 | - | TRBJ2-1 | TRBV27 | TGTGCCAGCAACCTCAGTGGCAGAAACTCCTACAATGAGCAGTTCTTC | CASNLSGRNSYNEQFF
TRBD2 | 14 | - | TRBJ2-3 | TRBV12-5 | TGTGCTAGCAGAGCGGGAACCTTCCAGGATACGCAGTATTTT | CASRAGTFQDTQYF
- | 13 | - | TRBJ1-4 | TRBV11-1 | TGTGCCAGCAGCCAGGGCCCATCTGAAAAACTGTTTTTT | CASSQGPSEKLFF
TRBD2 | 19 | - | TRBJ2-1 | TRBV29-1 | TGCAGCGTTGACGGGACTAGCGGGAGGGCCGGGGGGTCCTACAATGAGCAGTTCTTC | CSVDGTSGRAGGSYNEQFF
- | 14 | once | TRBJ1-4 | TRBV3-1/TRBV3-2 | TGTGCCAGCAGCGAGGGACACTCTAATGAAAAACTGTTTTTT | CASSEGHSNEKLFF
TRBD1 | 14 | - | TRBJ1-1 | TRBV18 | TGTGCCAGCTCACCCGCCGACAGGGCCACTGAAGCTTTCTTT | CASSPADRATEAFF
- | 15 | - | TRBJ2-2 | TRBV19 | TGTGCCAGTAGTTTCACCGGGGGAAGCACCGGGGAGCTGTTTTTT | CASSFTGGSTGELFF
- | 13 | - | TRBJ2-7 | TRBV4-1 | TGCGCCAGCAGTCTAGACTTAACCTACGAGCAGTACTTC | CASSLDLTYEQYF
- | 13 | - | TRBJ2-1 | TRBV5-1 | TGCGCCAGCAGCCTGTCCGAAGGCAGGGAGCAGTTCTTC | CASSLSEGREQFF
TRBD2 | 15 | - | TRBJ2-7 | TRBV7-2 | TGTGCCAGCAGCTATACTAGCGGCGTGACCTACGAGCAGTACTTC | CASSYTSGVTYEQYF
- | 14 | few | TRBJ1-1 | TRBV28 | TGTGCCAGCAGTTTATCACAGATGAACACTGAAGCTTTCTTT | CASSLSQMNTEAFF
TRBD1 | 13 | - | TRBJ1-2 | TRBV19 | TGTGCCAGCAAGGACAGGGGAGCCTATGGCTACACCTTC | CASKDRGAYGYTF
- | 15 | - | TRBJ2-1 | TRBV6-4 | TGTGCCAGCAGTGACGAAACGGGAAGATACAATGAGCAGTTCTTC | CASSDETGRYNEQFF
- | 17 | - | TRBJ2-3 | TRBV5-4 | TGTGCCAGCAGCTTAGAACAACGCGTCAGGGCCACAGATACGCAGTATTTT | CASSLEQRVRATDTQYF
- | 14 | few | TRBJ2-3 | TRBV7-8 | TGTGCCAGCAGCCCGACACTGCAGGCAGATACGCAGTATTTT | CASSPTLQADTQYF
- | 14 | - | TRBJ2-7 | TRBV6-1 | TGTGCCAGCAGTGAAGGGCACAGAGAGTACGAGCAGTACTTC | CASSEGHREYEQYF
- | 13 | - | TRBJ2-5 | TRBV7-2 | TGTGCCAGCAGCTTAGGATTTGCGGAGACCCAGTACTTC | CASSLGFAETQYF
TRBD1 | 15 | - | TRBJ2-7 | TRBV7-3 | TGTGCCAGCAGCCAATTTCCGGGACAGGGGTACGAGCAGTACTTC | CASSQFPGQGYEQYF
TRBD1 | 17 | - | TRBJ1-2 | TRBV19 | TGTGCCAATCCGGGACAGTTATTTGCCCGTTTCGGCTATGGCTACACCTTC | CANPGQLFARFGYGYTF
TRBD1 | 15 | - | TRBJ2-7 | TRBV6-2/TRBV6-3 | TGTGCCAGCAGTTACTCGATGCAGGGGGCTGGAGAGCAGTACTTC | CASSYSMQGAGEQYF
- | 13 | - | TRBJ2-7 | TRBV28 | TGTGCCAGCAGTTTCCCTCCCCTCTACGAGCAGTACTTC | CASSFPPLYEQYF
TRBD1 | 12 | - | TRBJ1-2 | TRBV6-5 | TGTGCCAGCAGTCCCGACAGGGGACGCTACACCTTC | CASSPDRGRYTF
- | 18 | - | TRBJ2-2 | TRBV27 | TGTGCCAGCAGTTTCCCCGCGGGCCACCCCGCGAACACCGGGGAGCTGTTTTTT | CASSFPAGHPANTGELFF
TRBD1 | 15 | - | TRBJ2-7 | TRBV11-2 | TGTGCCAGCAGCCTGCTACAGGGGTTAGGGCTCGAGCAGTACTTC | CASSLLQGLGLEQYF
- | 15 | - | TRBJ2-7 | TRBV5-5 | TGTGCCAGCGGATACCTGGACAGAACCTCCTACGAGCAGTACTTC | CASGYLDRTSYEQYF
- | 14 | many | TRBJ2-7 | TRBV6-5 | TGTGCCAGCAGTTACTCGATCGGAGCCTACGAGCAGTACTTC | CASSYSIGAYEQYF
- | 13 | - | TRBJ1-1 | TRBV19 | TGTGCCAGTAGTAAAACAGAGAACACTGAAGCTTTCTTT | CASSKTENTEAFF
- | 14 | - | TRBJ1-1 | TRBV6-2/TRBV6-3 | TGTGCCAGCAGTTACATTGACAAGAACACTGAAGCTTTCTTT | CASSYIDKNTEAFF
- | 15 | few | TRBJ2-1 | TRBV11-2 | TGTGCCAGCAGCTTAGTCGGGAGCGCCTACAATGAGCAGTTCTTC | CASSLVGSAYNEQFF
TRBD1 | 16 | few | TRBJ1-5 | TRBV19 | TGTGCCAGTAGTCCATACGGACAGGTTAGCAATCAGCCCCAGCATTTT | CASSPYGQVSNQPQHF
TRBD1 | 14 | - | TRBJ1-5 | TRBV10-3 | TGTGCCATCAAAAGACAGGGGGCGAATCAGCCCCAGCATTTT | CAIKRQGANQPQHF
- | 15 | - | TRBJ2-7 | TRBV27 | TGTGCCAGCAGCCTGACCCCCTCTAGCTCCTACGAGCAGTACTTC | CASSLTPSSSYEQYF
TRBD2 | 17 | - | TRBJ2-1 | TRBV18 | TGTGCCAGCTCAGCATTTAGCGGGAGGGCCTCTTGGAATGAGCAGTTCTTC | CASSAFSGRASWNEQFF
TRBD2 | 14 | - | TRBJ2-1 | TRBV6-5 | TGTGCCAGCAGTCCCAATAATAGCGGGGGAGATCAGTTCTTC | CASSPNNSGGDQFF
- | 13 | - | TRBJ1-5 | TRBV12-3/TRBV12-4 | TGTGCCAGCAGTTTACAGGGAAATCAGCCCCAGCATTTT | CASSLQGNQPQHF
- | 14 | - | TRBJ1-1 | TRBV2 | TGTGCCAGCAGTCTGGCATCAGGGGACACTGAAGCTTTCTTT | CASSLASGDTEAFF
TRBD2 | 15 | - | TRBJ2-7 | TRBV7-9 | TGTGCCAGCAGGGGAGGACTAGCTGATTCCTACGAGCAGTACTTC | CASRGGLADSYEQYF
- | 17 | - | TRBJ1-5 | TRBV28 | TGTGCCAGCGGTTCCCTTCGGACACCGAATAGCAATCAGCCCCAGCATTTT | CASGSLRTPNSNQPQHF
TRBD1 | 15 | - | TRBJ2-2 | TRBV19 | TGTGCCAGTAGTAGGACAGGGGGGGACACCGGGGAGCTGTTTTTT | CASSRTGGDTGELFF
- | 13 | - | TRBJ2-7 | TRBV6-5 | TGTGCCAGCAGGGCTAGCGACTTGAACGAGCAGTACTTC | CASRASDLNEQYF
- | 13 | - | TRBJ1-5 | TRBV11-2 | TGTGCCAGCAGCTTAGACCGAGCCAAGCCCCAGCATTTT | CASSLDRAKPQHF
- | 12 | - | TRBJ2-5 | TRBV10-2 | TGCGCCAGCAGTGACTCGGGAGAGACCCAGTACTTC | CASSDSGETQYF
TRBD1 | 11 | - | TRBJ1-1 | TRBV11-2 | TGTGCCAGCAGCGAGGGACAGCAAGCTTTCTTT | CASSEGQQAFF
TRBD2 | 15 | - | TRBJ2-7 | TRBV5-1 | TGCGCCAGCAGCTTCCAGACGGGGGGTCGATACGAGCAGTACTTC | CASSFQTGGRYEQYF
- | 14 | - | TRBJ2-7 | TRBV9 | TGTGCCAGCAGCGCATTGACAGCCTCCTACGAGCAGTACTTC | CASSALTASYEQYF